The present T cell receptor beta chain was sequenced within a study of siplizumab effects on memory and regulatory T cells. Per-sample assaying covered 95,000 to 100,000 TCR templates. TCRdb's table, derived via immunoSEQ multiplex PCR, lists solely in-frame clones and lacks some. Seen here are roughly 100,000 clones, under 95% observed once, and the top ten hold around 0.32%. Germline values: CDR1 SGHTA, CDR2 FQGNSA. The V gene end was trimmed by 4 bases and the J gene end by 1 base; junction bases not matched to a gene: 8. This CDR3 region has 16 residues. The TCR was taken from a human donor in good health. The chain uses TRBV7-2 and TRBJ2-5; 8 bases are shared with TRBD1. The specimen sequenced was CD4+ T cells sorted from blood. Here the CDR3 reads CASSSNRGTSQETQYF. Written as DNA, the CDR3 is TGTGCCAGCAGCTCGAACAGGGGGACCTCCCAAGAGACCCAGTACTTC.